This entry is about one TCR beta chain. No antigen is known for it. Preparation of TRB cDNA libraries relied on 5' RACE carrying UMI labels. TCRdb reprocessed the 5' RACE reads and stores each CDR3 protein as one record, lacking DNA. Its table records about 62,000 distinct CDR3 sequences. The data are from a study of CXCR3-negative and CXCR3-positive naive CD8 T cells. Study-wide results and limits: Against CXCR3-negative naive cells, CXCR3-positive naive cells showed more hydrophobic TRB CDR3s. Naive subsets did not differ in surface CD5, and TRB CDR3 properties served to infer TCR strength. Diversity ran similarly high across both naive subsets but far lower in memory CD8+ cells.

CDR1 MNHEY and CDR2 SVGEGT come from the germline V gene. The CDR3 is made up of 14 amino acids. Per CD8+ T cell subset, triplicate sorts of 310,000 or so cells each were done. This TCR derives from a human donor in good health. Some clones in this sample may be carry-over from other donors' samples. The sample was naive CXCR3- CD8+ T cells from blood. Indicated subset: CD45RO-CCR7+CD27+CD95- naive CD8+ T cells lacking CXCR3 (TNR3-). The chain links TRBV6-2 or TRBV6-3 to TRBJ2-2; TCRdb outputs TRBD2, but without DNA this stays unchecked. CDR3 sequence: CASTVHPSTGELFF.